This is a list of T cell receptor beta chains from one sample in a study of blood T cells in healthy people across ages. TCRdb re-called the 5' RACE reads with MiXCR, one entry per CDR3 protein. The sample records 750,000 to 950,000 distinct CDR3 sequences, about 27% being singletons. A further study also used this sample, focusing on T cells of mothers and their children.

Sequenced sample: blood. The source is a woman in her 40s in good health. Both conserved end residues are part of each CDR3. D genes are given only for firm matches. For some rows the clone size is stated as once, few or many, or as a class when expanded; others skip it.

CDR3 DNA | CDR3 protein | V gene | D gene | clone size | J gene
TGTGCCGTCAGTGGACAGGGGGCGGGTTGCGAGCAGTACTTC | CAVSGQGAGCEQYF | TRBV10-3 | TRBD1 | NA | TRBJ2-7
TGTGCCAGCACTGTCTTCCCCCAGGCCCTAATGGGCTATGGCTACACCTTC | CASTVFPQALMGYGYTF | TRBV7-9 | NA | few | TRBJ1-2
TGTGCCAGCAGTTTAAGCCATCCCTCCTACGAGCAGTACTTC | CASSLSHPSYEQYF | TRBV28 | NA | many | TRBJ2-7
TGTGCCAGCAGGGACGCAACTAATGAAAAACTGTTTTTT | CASRDATNEKLFF | TRBV6-5 | NA | once | TRBJ1-4
TGTGCCAGCGCCGGGGGGGTAAGGACTGAAGCTTTCTTT | CASAGGVRTEAFF | TRBV3-1 | NA | NA | TRBJ1-1
TGTGCCATCGAGGCTAGCGGGGGGGCCGAGACCCAGTACTTC | CAIEASGGAETQYF | TRBV10-3 | TRBD2 | NA | TRBJ2-5
TGTGCCAGCAGCGAAGCCGGGACAGGCTACTACGAGCAGTACTTC | CASSEAGTGYYEQYF | TRBV7-2 | TRBD1 | many | TRBJ2-7
TGTGCCAGCAGTTTTGGGGCAGCTACCTCTGGAAACACCATATATTTT | CASSFGAATSGNTIYF | TRBV28 | NA | NA | TRBJ1-3
TGTGCCAGCAGCTCCTACCAGGGGATAGCGGATACGCAGTATTTT | CASSSYQGIADTQYF | TRBV7-9 | NA | NA | TRBJ2-3
TGTGCCAGCAACCCCTCTCCGGACAGGGGTCCAGATACGCAGTATTTT | CASNPSPDRGPDTQYF | TRBV7-2 | TRBD1 | NA | TRBJ2-3
TGCAGTGCTAGAGACTCTGGGCCTGAAGCTTTCTTT | CSARDSGPEAFF | TRBV20-1 | NA | NA | TRBJ1-1
TGCAGCGTTGCCGGTCTCTCTGGAAACACCATATATTTT | CSVAGLSGNTIYF | TRBV29-1 | NA | few | TRBJ1-3
TGTGCCAGCAGGCCCACCGGACAGGGAGGCACAGATACGCAGTATTTT | CASRPTGQGGTDTQYF | TRBV6-5 | TRBD1 | NA | TRBJ2-3
TGTGCCAGCAGTAAGGGACAGGGTCGTATGCATGAGCAGTTCTTC | CASSKGQGRMHEQFF | TRBV27 | TRBD1 | many | TRBJ2-1
TGTGCCACCAGCAGGATGACAGGGGGTGGCGAGCAGTTCTTC | CATSRMTGGGEQFF | TRBV15 | TRBD1 | few | TRBJ2-1
TGTGCCAGCTCACCCGTTCCCCAGCATTTT | CASSPVPQHF | TRBV18 | NA | few | TRBJ1-5
TGTGCCAGCAGCACCACTAGCGGGGGGACTTACACAGATACGCAGTATTTT | CASSTTSGGTYTDTQYF | TRBV7-3 | TRBD2 | NA | TRBJ2-3
TGCAGTGGGGCCAAAACTAGCGGGGCAATAACCTACAATGAGCAGTTCTTC | CSGAKTSGAITYNEQFF | TRBV20-1 | TRBD2 | NA | TRBJ2-1
TGTGCCAGCAGCCCGCAGGGACTTTTGAACACTGAAGCTTTCTTT | CASSPQGLLNTEAFF | TRBV7-2 | NA | few | TRBJ1-1
TGTACCAGCAGCCAAGATAGGGACAGCAACCAAGAGACCCAGTACTTC | CTSSQDRDSNQETQYF | TRBV4-2 | TRBD1 | few | TRBJ2-5
TGCAGCGCCAGGGGGGGGCCCGGCACTGAAGCTTTCTTT | CSARGGPGTEAFF | TRBV29-1 | TRBD1 | few | TRBJ1-1
TGTGCCAGCACTGAAGGCGTTCTAGCGGGGTCCTACAATGAGCAGTACTTC | CASTEGVLAGSYNEQYF | TRBV2 | TRBD2 | few | TRBJ2-7